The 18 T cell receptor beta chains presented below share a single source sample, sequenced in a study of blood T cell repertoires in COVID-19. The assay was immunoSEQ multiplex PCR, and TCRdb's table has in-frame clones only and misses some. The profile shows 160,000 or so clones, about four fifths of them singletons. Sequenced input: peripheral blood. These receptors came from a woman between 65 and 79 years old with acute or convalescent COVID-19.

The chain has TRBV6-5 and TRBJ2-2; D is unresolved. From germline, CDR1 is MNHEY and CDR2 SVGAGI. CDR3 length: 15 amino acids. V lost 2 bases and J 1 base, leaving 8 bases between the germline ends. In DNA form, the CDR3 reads TGTGCCAGCAGTTACGGCGCTAGGAACACCGGGGAGCTGTTTTTT. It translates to CASSYGARNTGELFF.

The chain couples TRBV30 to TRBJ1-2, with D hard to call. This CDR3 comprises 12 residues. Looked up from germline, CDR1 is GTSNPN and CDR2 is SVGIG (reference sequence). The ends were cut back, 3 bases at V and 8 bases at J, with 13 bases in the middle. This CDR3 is CAWSLLARGYTF. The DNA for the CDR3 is TGTGCCTGGAGCCTTTTGGCTAGGGGCTACACCTTC.

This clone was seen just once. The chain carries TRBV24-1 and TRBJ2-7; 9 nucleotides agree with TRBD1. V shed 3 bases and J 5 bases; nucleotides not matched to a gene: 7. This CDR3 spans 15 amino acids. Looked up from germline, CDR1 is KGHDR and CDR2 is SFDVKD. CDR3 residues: CATSDMDRGLNEQYF. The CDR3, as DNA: TGTGCCACCAGTGATATGGACAGGGGACTCAACGAGCAGTACTTC.

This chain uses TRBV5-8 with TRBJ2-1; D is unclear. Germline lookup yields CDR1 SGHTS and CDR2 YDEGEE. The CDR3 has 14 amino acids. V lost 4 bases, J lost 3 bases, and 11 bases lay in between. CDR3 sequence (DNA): TGTGCCAGCAGCCCCTCCTCCCTCTACAATGAGCAGTTCTTC. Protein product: CASSPSSLYNEQFF.

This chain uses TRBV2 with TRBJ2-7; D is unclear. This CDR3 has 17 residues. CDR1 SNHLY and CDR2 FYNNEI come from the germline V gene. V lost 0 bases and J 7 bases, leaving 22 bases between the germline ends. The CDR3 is CASSEAGAANLAREQYF. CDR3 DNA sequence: TGTGCCAGCAGTGAAGCCGGTGCGGCGAACTTGGCGAGGGAGCAGTACTTC.

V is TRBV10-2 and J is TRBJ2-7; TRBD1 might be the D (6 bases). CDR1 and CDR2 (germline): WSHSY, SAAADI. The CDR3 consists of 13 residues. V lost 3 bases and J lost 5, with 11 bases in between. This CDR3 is CASSDRGRNEQYF. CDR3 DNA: TGCGCCAGCAGTGACAGGGGACGAAACGAGCAGTACTTC.

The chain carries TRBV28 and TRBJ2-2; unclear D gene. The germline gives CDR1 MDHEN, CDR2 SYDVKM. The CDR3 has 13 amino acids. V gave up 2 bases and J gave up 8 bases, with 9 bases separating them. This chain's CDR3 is CASSLTESGELFF. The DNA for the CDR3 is TGTGCCAGCAGTTTAACGGAGTCGGGGGAGCTGTTTTTT.

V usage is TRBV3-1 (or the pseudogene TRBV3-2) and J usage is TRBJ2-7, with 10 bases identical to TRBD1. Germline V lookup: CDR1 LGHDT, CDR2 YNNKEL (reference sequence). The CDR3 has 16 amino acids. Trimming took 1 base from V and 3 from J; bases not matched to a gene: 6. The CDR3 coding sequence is TGTGCCAGCAGCCAAGGGGTAAGGACAGGGGGCTACGAGCAGTACTTC. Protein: CASSQGVRTGGYEQYF.

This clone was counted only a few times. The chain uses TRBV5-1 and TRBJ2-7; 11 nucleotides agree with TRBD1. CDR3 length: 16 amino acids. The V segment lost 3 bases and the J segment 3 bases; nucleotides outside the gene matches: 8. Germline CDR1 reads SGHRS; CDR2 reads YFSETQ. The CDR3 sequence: CASSWTGGVGGYEQYF. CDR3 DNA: TGCGCCAGCAGCTGGACAGGGGGCGTGGGGGGCTACGAGCAGTACTTC.

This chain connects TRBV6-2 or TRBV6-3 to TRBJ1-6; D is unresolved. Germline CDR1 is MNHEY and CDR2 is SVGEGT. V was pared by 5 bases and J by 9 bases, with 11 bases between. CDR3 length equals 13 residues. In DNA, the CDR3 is TGTGCCAGCAGTCCCCTTAGGAGTTCACCCCTCCACTTT. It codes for CASSPLRSSPLHF.

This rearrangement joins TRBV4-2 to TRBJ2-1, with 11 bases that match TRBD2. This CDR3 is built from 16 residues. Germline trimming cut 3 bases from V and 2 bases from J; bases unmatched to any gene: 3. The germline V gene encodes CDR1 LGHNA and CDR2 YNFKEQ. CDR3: CASSQLAGGAYNEQFF. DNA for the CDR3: TGTGCCAGCAGCCAGTTAGCGGGGGGGGCCTACAATGAGCAGTTCTTC.

The CDR3 DNA sequence: TGTGCCAGCAGTCCTCAGGGACAGGCCGGGGGCTACACCTTC. Translated: CASSPQGQAGGYTF. This sequence joins TRBV27 and TRBJ1-2, with 8 bases that match TRBD1. Germline V lookup: CDR1 MNHEY, CDR2 SMNVEV (reference sequence). The ends lost 5 bases at V and 8 bases at J; junction bases unmatched: 10. This CDR3 spans 14 amino acids.

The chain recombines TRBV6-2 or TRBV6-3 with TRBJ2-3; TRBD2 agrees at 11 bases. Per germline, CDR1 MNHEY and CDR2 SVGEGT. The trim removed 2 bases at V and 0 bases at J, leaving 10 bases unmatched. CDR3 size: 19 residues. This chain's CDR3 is CASSYALTSGGLSTDTQYF. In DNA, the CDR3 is TGTGCCAGCAGTTACGCCCTAACTAGCGGGGGCCTTAGCACAGATACGCAGTATTTT.

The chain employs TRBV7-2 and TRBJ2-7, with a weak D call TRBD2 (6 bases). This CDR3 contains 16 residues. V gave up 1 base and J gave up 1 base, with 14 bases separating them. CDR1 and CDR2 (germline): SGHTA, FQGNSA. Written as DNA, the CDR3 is TGTGCCAGCAGCTTAGTTCCTTCGACTAGATCCTACGAGCAGTACTTC. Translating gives CASSLVPSTRSYEQYF.

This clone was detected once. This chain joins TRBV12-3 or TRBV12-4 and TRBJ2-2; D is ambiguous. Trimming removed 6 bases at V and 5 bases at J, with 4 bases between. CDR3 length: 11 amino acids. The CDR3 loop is CASSRTGELFF. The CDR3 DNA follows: TGTGCCAGCAGCAGAACCGGGGAGCTGTTTTTT.

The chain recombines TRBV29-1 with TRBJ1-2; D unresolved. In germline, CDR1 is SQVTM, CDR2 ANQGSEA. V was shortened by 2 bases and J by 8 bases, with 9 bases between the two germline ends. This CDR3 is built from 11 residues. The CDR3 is CSVEQAQGYTF. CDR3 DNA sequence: TGCAGCGTTGAACAGGCCCAGGGCTACACCTTC.

The CDR3 is CASKRQPNTGELFF. CDR3 nucleotides: TGTGCCAGCAAGCGACAGCCCAACACCGGGGAGCTGTTTTTT. The chain uses TRBV6-4 and TRBJ2-2, with D perhaps TRBD1 (5 bases). V lost 7 bases to trimming and J lost 2 bases, with 11 bases between them. The CDR3 loop spans 14 amino acids. Germline V gene sequence: CDR1 MRHNA, CDR2 SNTAGT.

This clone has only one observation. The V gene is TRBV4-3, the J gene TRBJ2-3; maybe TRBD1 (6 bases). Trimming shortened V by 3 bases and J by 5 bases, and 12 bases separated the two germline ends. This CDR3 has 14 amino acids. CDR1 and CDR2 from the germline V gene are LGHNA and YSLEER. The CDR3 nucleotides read TGCGCCAGCAGCCAGGACAGCCTAGGAGATACGCAGTATTTT. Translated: CASSQDSLGDTQYF.